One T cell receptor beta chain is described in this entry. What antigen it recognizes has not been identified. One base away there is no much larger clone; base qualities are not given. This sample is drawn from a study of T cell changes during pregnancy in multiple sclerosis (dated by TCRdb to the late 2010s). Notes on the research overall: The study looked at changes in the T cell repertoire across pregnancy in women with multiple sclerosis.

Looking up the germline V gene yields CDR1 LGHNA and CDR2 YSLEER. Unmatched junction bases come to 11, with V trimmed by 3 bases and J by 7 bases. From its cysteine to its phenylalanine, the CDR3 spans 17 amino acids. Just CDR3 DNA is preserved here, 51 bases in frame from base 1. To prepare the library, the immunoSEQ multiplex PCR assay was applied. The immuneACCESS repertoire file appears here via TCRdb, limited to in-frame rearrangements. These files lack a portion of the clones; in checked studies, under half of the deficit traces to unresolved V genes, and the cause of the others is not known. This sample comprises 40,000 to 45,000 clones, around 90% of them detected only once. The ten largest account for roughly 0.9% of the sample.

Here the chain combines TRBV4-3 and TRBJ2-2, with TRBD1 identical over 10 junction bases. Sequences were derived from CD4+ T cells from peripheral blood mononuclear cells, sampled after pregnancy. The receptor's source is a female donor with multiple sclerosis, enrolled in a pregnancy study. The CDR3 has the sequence CASSQRHRDRGVGELFF. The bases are TGCGCCAGCAGCCAGCGTCACCGGGACAGGGGTGTCGGGGAGCTGTTTTTT.